These T cell receptor beta chains were read from a single sample in a study of shared clonotypes between healthy human individuals. Clones were read by immunoSEQ multiplex PCR, and TCRdb kept only the in-frame ones, dropping some. The sample lists around 510,000 clones; more than 95% were seen once. Sequenced input: naive CD4+ T cells sorted from blood. The receptors here all came from a woman under 40 in good health. Both conserved end residues are part of each CDR3. D genes are given only for firm matches. A row's size may be missing; if present it is once, few, many or a size class.

v_call	clone_size	d_call	j_call	cdr3_aa
TRBV27	once	TRBD1	TRBJ1-1	CASSERTGPGAEAFF
TRBV2	once	TRBD2	-	CASSEALLAGVYEQYF
TRBV19	-	-	TRBJ1-5	CASTPYGTRSNQPQHF
TRBV5-4	-	-	TRBJ1-5	CASSLGGGNQPQHF
TRBV27	-	-	TRBJ1-1	CASSLLALQGRTEAFF
TRBV7-9	-	TRBD1	TRBJ1-4	CASSRGHEKLFF
TRBV5-1	-	-	TRBJ1-2	CASSSRQHGYTF
TRBV10-1	-	-	TRBJ2-7	CASSEGYSYEQYF
TRBV15	-	-	TRBJ2-7	CATSRKNSYEQYF
TRBV6-6	-	-	TRBJ2-7	CASTASGYRYEQYF
TRBV25-1	once	-	TRBJ2-1	CASSEYDHNEQFF
TRBV13	-	-	TRBJ2-1	CASSRQNVQGEQFF
TRBV4-2	-	TRBD2	TRBJ2-4	CASSHPLPGLAGGSTKNIQYF
TRBV5-6	once	TRBD1	TRBJ1-2	CASSFRLRDRGGYTF
TRBV11-3	-	TRBD2	TRBJ2-1	CASSSTSGAGNEQFF
TRBV2	-	TRBD1	TRBJ1-2	CASSLDRDSDGYTF
TRBV28	-	-	TRBJ2-3	CASSSGQNTDTQYF
TRBV29-1	-	-	TRBJ2-7	CSVEDRPYEQYF
TRBV18	-	TRBD1	TRBJ2-7	CASSPTGLYEQYF
TRBV27	-	-	TRBJ1-6	CASSLSGRENSPLHF
TRBV9	-	TRBD1	TRBJ1-2	CASSTSGQSNYGYTF
TRBV7-8	-	TRBD1	TRBJ2-7	CASSPRDSPTYEQYF
TRBV5-1	-	-	TRBJ1-1	CASSLYRAGEAFF
TRBV5-4	-	-	TRBJ1-4	CASSLASGSHEKLFF